Sequencing of this T cell receptor beta chain was carried out in a study of cytomegalovirus exposure and HLA in healthy donors. The germline V gene has CDR1 KGHSH and CDR2 LQKENI. The CDR3 runs 15 residues. In the PCR, 60 Vbeta and 13 Jbeta primers were used. Method: immunoSEQ multiplex PCR; TCRdb's copy keeps in-frame clones and lacks some. This sample has roughly 100,000 clones, with approximately 82% found just once. Regarding this clone: A junction boundary mismatches the germline segment, possibly from a read error.

Sequenced input: PBMCs. The clonotype comes from a man between 35 and 55 years old in good health and CMV-seropositive. The V call is TRBV18, the J call TRBJ2-6, with TRBD1 as a possible D gene (5 bases). CDR3 amino acids: CASSPQSSGANGLTF. The CDR3 DNA reads TGTGCCAGCTCACCACAATCCTCTGGGGCCAACGGCCTGACTTTC.